This T cell receptor (beta chain) was sequenced during a study of shared clonotypes between healthy human individuals. Genomic DNA of each subset was evenly split across several immunoSEQ plates. In replicate PCRs of sorted subsets, 150 to 200 ng DNA, about 30,000 T cell genomes, was used. TCRdb's table, derived via immunoSEQ multiplex PCR, lists solely in-frame clones and lacks some. Of roughly 1,500,000 clones listed, approximately 98% are singletons. Trimming removed 4 bases from V and 6 bases from J, with 20 bases in between. This CDR3 comprises 16 residues. The germline CDR1 and CDR2 sequences are SGHRS and YFSETQ.

The chain combines TRBV5-1 with TRBJ2-1, with D unclear. Sequenced material: naive CD4+ T cells sorted from blood. The subset here: CD45RA+ positively selected. This TCR derives from a man younger than 40 in good health. DNA of the CDR3: TGCGCCAGCAGCCCGGGTGACGGGTCGTCGGTCAATGAGCAGTTCTTC. Residues: CASSPGDGSSVNEQFF.